Below, 10 T cell receptor beta chains from the same sample are listed, as sequenced in a study of CD8 T cells in Susac syndrome. Reverse transcription of about 0.5 to 1 ug RNA used random hexamers. TCRdb re-analysed the immunoSEQ multiplex PCR reads in MiXCR, keeping a single row per CDR3 protein. The table records some 150,000 distinct CDR3 sequences, 85% to 95% of them present only once. The sample taken for sequencing was CD8+ T cells from PBMCs. Every receptor here comes from a human donor with multiple sclerosis.

The chain uses TRBV20-1 and TRBJ2-7; D unclear. Germline-derived CDR1 and CDR2 are DFQATT and SNEGSKA (reference sequence). The CDR3 has 13 residues. CDR3 coding DNA: TGCAACCCCCCTTTGGGCGAAACCTACGAGCAGTACTTC. Its protein product is CNPPLGETYEQYF.

The chain joins TRBV15 to TRBJ2-1, with 7 positions matching TRBD2. J lost 3 bases, V lost 7 bases, and 9 bases had no gene match. The V gene's germline CDR1 is LNHNV and CDR2 YYDKDF (reference sequence). The CDR3 has 15 amino acids. As DNA, the CDR3 is TGTGCCACCAAGGTGGGGGGGGAGAACTACAATGAGCAGTTCTTC. Amino acids: CATKVGGENYNEQFF.

This CDR3 reads CASTSSVGGYTF. The CDR3 nucleotides are TGTGCCAGCACCTCCAGTGTCGGTGGCTACACCTTC. The chain has TRBV7-9 and TRBJ1-2; D remains unclear. Germline V gene sequence: CDR1 SEHNR, CDR2 FQNEAQ (reference sequence). This CDR3 comprises 12 residues. Trimming left V 7 bases short and J 7 bases short, with 13 bases between.

This clonotype was detected once. The chain has TRBV2 and TRBJ2-5, with D maybe TRBD1 (6 bases). V gave up 3 bases and J gave up 1 base, with 9 bases separating them. CDR1 is SNHLY and CDR2 is FYNNEI in the germline V gene. There are 14 residues in the CDR3. CDR3 in DNA: TGTGCCAGCAGTGAGGGGGCGGTCCAAGAGACCCAGTACTTC. The encoded protein is CASSEGAVQETQYF.

The chain recombines TRBV15 with TRBJ1-1; 10 bases line up with TRBD1. CDR3 length: 15 residues. CDR1 is LNHNV, CDR2 YYDKDF, per germline (reference sequence). V dropped 3 bases and J dropped 0; count of bases not matched to a gene: 1. The chain's CDR3 is CATSRDRGLNTEAFF. The DNA of the CDR3 is TGTGCCACCAGCAGGGACAGGGGGTTGAACACTGAAGCTTTCTTT.

The V gene is TRBV7-6, the J gene TRBJ2-4, with D tentatively TRBD2 (5 bases). V was clipped by 4 bases and J by 2 bases, with 12 bases between them. Looked up from germline, CDR1 is SGHVS and CDR2 is FNYEAQ. This CDR3 comprises 15 residues. The CDR3 reads CASSSGPGTKNIQYF. CDR3 DNA sequence: TGTGCCAGCAGCTCCGGACCGGGGACCAAAAACATTCAGTACTTC.

The V gene is TRBV29-1, the J gene TRBJ1-3, with D unclear. The CDR3 runs 11 residues. The V and J ends lost 7 bases and 1 base respectively, with 5 bases between them. Germline V gene sequence: CDR1 SQVTM, CDR2 ANQGSEA. CDR3 nucleotide sequence: TGCAGCGCCCCGTCTGGAAACACCATATATTTT. Protein: CSAPSGNTIYF.

The chain joins TRBV9 to TRBJ1-2; no clear D. The germline gives CDR1 SGDLS, CDR2 YYNGEE. Trimming shortened V by 4 bases and J by 8 bases, and 15 bases separated the two germline ends. The CDR3 contains 13 residues. The CDR3 nucleotides read TGTGCCAGCAGCCGATTTTTCCCCCCAGGCTACACCTTC. Its protein is CASSRFFPPGYTF. The entire variable domain, with the rest obtained from reference TRBV9 and TRBJ1-2, is as follows: DSGVTQTPKHLITATGQRVTLRCSPRSGDLSVYWYQQSLDQGLQFLIQYYNGEERAKGNILERFSAQQFPDLHSELNLSSLELGDSALYFCASSRFFPPGYTFGSGTRLTVV.

This chain connects TRBV27 to TRBJ2-6, with 7 bases that match TRBD2. CDR3 length equals 12 residues. V was pared by 4 bases and J by 12 bases, with 3 bases of the junction left unmatched. CDR1 is MNHEY and CDR2 is SMNVEV in the germline V gene (reference sequence). The CDR3 nucleotides read TGTGCCAGCAGTTCCGGCGGGGGCGTCCTGACTTTC. This translates into CASSSGGGVLTF.

This clonotype was seen a single time. V gene TRBV7-9 combines with J gene TRBJ1-4; tentatively, D is TRBD1 (6 bases). CDR3 length: 13 amino acids. From germline, CDR1 is SEHNR and CDR2 FQNEAQ (reference sequence). V shed 0 bases and J shed 12 bases, with 11 bases lying between them. The CDR3, as DNA: TGTGCCAGCAGCTTAGCCCACAGGGTGGAACTGTTTTTT. Translated, it gives CASSLAHRVELFF.